The rows below give T cell receptor beta chains drawn from one sample of a study of T cell changes during pregnancy in multiple sclerosis. This table comes from immunoSEQ multiplex PCR, and its TCRdb copy is limited to in-frame clones, with some not included. This table has approximately 60,000 clones, about 92% appearing once. The material sequenced was CD4+ T cells from peripheral blood mononuclear cells, taken in the second trimester of pregnancy. Every receptor here comes from a female donor with multiple sclerosis, enrolled in a pregnancy study. Both conserved end residues are part of each CDR3. A D gene is named only where the DNA matches it firmly. Expanded clones get a size class; other rows say once, few or many, or leave the size out.

clone_size: NA; j_call: TRBJ1-6; d_call: TRBD1; v_call: TRBV7-8; cdr3_length: 18; cdr3_aa: CASSFKGQGTGYNSPLHF; cdr3_nt: TGTGCCAGCAGCTTCAAGGGACAGGGGACGGGCTATAATTCACCCCTCCACTTT
clone_size: NA; j_call: TRBJ2-1; d_call: NA; v_call: TRBV2; cdr3_length: 14; cdr3_aa: CASCSGRNYNEQFF; cdr3_nt: TGTGCCAGCTGTAGCGGCCGGAACTACAATGAGCAGTTCTTC
clone_size: NA; j_call: TRBJ2-7; d_call: NA; v_call: TRBV7-2; cdr3_length: 15; cdr3_aa: CASSFADSHTYEQYF; cdr3_nt: TGTGCCAGCAGCTTCGCGGACAGCCATACCTACGAGCAGTACTTC
clone_size: once; j_call: TRBJ1-4; d_call: TRBD1; v_call: TRBV5-1; cdr3_length: 15; cdr3_aa: CASSLGGTGEEKLFF; cdr3_nt: TGCGCCAGCAGCTTGGGTGGGACAGGGGAAGAAAAACTGTTTTTT
clone_size: NA; j_call: TRBJ1-6; d_call: NA; v_call: TRBV6-1; cdr3_length: 15; cdr3_aa: CASNQPGLDYSPLHF; cdr3_nt: TGTGCCAGCAATCAACCCGGCTTGGACTATTCACCCCTCCACTTT
clone_size: NA; j_call: TRBJ1-2; d_call: NA; v_call: TRBV28; cdr3_length: 12; cdr3_aa: CASSFRQGLGTF; cdr3_nt: TGTGCCAGCAGTTTTAGGCAGGGCCTGGGTACCTTC
clone_size: NA; j_call: TRBJ2-5; d_call: TRBD2; v_call: TRBV5-4; cdr3_length: 17; cdr3_aa: CASSSPTQLAGEETQYF; cdr3_nt: TGTGCCAGCAGCTCCCCGACCCAACTAGCGGGAGAAGAGACCCAGTACTTC
clone_size: NA; j_call: TRBJ2-7; d_call: TRBD1; v_call: TRBV30; cdr3_length: 14; cdr3_aa: CAWRRRTGGYEQYF; cdr3_nt: TGTGCCTGGAGGAGGCGGACAGGGGGATACGAGCAGTACTTC
clone_size: NA; j_call: TRBJ2-1; d_call: NA; v_call: TRBV6-5; cdr3_length: 15; cdr3_aa: CASSYLRAGANEQFF; cdr3_nt: TGTGCCAGCAGTTACTTGCGGGCAGGGGCTAACGAGCAGTTCTTC
clone_size: NA; j_call: TRBJ1-2; d_call: NA; v_call: TRBV5-4; cdr3_length: 15; cdr3_aa: CASSLGRSRDYGYTF; cdr3_nt: TGTGCCAGCAGCTTGGGGCGCAGTCGGGACTATGGCTACACCTTC
clone_size: NA; j_call: TRBJ1-5; d_call: NA; v_call: TRBV19; cdr3_length: 19; cdr3_aa: CASRGLKFQHKYSNQPQHF; cdr3_nt: TGTGCCAGTAGGGGCCTCAAATTCCAACACAAATATAGCAATCAGCCCCAGCATTTT
clone_size: NA; j_call: TRBJ2-1; d_call: NA; v_call: TRBV19; cdr3_length: 12; cdr3_aa: CASSIGPSEQFF; cdr3_nt: TGTGCCAGTAGTATAGGGCCTAGTGAGCAGTTCTTC
clone_size: NA; j_call: TRBJ2-6; d_call: NA; v_call: TRBV7-3; cdr3_length: 16; cdr3_aa: CASSFTGADGANVLTF; cdr3_nt: TGTGCCAGCAGCTTTACGGGAGCGGATGGGGCCAACGTCCTGACTTTC
clone_size: once; j_call: TRBJ2-2; d_call: NA; v_call: TRBV18; cdr3_length: 16; cdr3_aa: CASSLRGGSNTGELFF; cdr3_nt: TGTGCCAGCTCACTTAGGGGAGGCTCGAACACCGGGGAGCTGTTTTTT
clone_size: NA; j_call: TRBJ1-2; d_call: TRBD1; v_call: TRBV5-1; cdr3_length: 15; cdr3_aa: CASSFGDSANYGYTF; cdr3_nt: TGCGCCAGCAGCTTTGGGGACAGTGCTAACTATGGCTACACCTTC
clone_size: few; j_call: TRBJ1-1; d_call: NA; v_call: TRBV25-1; cdr3_length: 13; cdr3_aa: CASTGRGNTEAFF; cdr3_nt: TGTGCCAGCACTGGCAGGGGTAACACTGAAGCTTTCTTT
clone_size: NA; j_call: TRBJ2-5; d_call: NA; v_call: TRBV14; cdr3_length: 12; cdr3_aa: CASSQPQETQYF; cdr3_nt: TGTGCCAGCAGCCAACCTCAAGAGACCCAGTACTTC